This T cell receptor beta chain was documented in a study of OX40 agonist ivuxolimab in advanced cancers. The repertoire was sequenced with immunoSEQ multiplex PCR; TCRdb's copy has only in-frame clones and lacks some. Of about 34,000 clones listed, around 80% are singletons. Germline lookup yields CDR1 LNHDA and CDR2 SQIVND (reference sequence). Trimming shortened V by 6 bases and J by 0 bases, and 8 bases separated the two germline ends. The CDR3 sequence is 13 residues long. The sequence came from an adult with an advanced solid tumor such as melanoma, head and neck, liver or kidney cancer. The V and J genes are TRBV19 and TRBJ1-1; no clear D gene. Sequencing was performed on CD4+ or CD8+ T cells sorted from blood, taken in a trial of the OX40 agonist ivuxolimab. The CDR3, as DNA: TGTGCCAGTAGCCTTGCCATGAACACTGAAGCTTTCTTT. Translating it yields CASSLAMNTEAFF. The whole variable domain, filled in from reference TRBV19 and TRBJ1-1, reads DGGITQSPKYLFRKEGQNVTLSCEQNLNHDAMYWYRQDPGQGLRLIYYSQIVNDFQKGDIAEGYSVSREKKESFPLTVTSAQKNPTAFYLCASSLAMNTEAFFGQGTRLTVV.